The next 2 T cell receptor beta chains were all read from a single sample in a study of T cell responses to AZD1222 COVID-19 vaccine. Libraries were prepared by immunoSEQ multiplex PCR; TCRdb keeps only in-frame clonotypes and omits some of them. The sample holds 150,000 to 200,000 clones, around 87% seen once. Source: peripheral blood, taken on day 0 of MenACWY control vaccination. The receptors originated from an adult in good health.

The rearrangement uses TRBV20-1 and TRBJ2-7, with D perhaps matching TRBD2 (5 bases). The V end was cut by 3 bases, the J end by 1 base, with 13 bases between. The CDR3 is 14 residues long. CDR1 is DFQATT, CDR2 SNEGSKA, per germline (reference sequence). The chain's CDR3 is CSASSPAGSYEQYF. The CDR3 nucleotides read TGCAGTGCTAGTTCTCCCGCGGGTTCCTACGAGCAGTACTTC.

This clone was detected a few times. The CDR3: CASSAPGQGYQPQHF. The CDR3, as DNA: TGTGCCAGCAGTGCCCCGGGACAGGGATATCAGCCCCAGCATTTT. The chain combines TRBV28 with TRBJ1-5; 9 bases map to TRBD1. Germline lookup yields CDR1 MDHEN and CDR2 SYDVKM. V was pared by 5 bases and J by 5 bases, with 7 bases of the junction left unmatched. The CDR3 contains 15 residues.